This T cell receptor (beta chain) was captured in a study of blood T cell repertoires in COVID-19. The overall study: Some COVID-19 samples were acute and others convalescent; all came from the United States, Italy and Spain. The cDNA or gDNA used as material had been derived from T cells, B-cell-depleted T cells, or PBMCs.

The sample holds one count of this clone. Authors' analysis steps: Reference gene primer amplification yielded estimated nucleated cell counts. The protocol was immunoSEQ multiplex PCR, while the TCRdb copy is restricted to in-frame clones and leaves out a portion. That table supplies the V and J calls and clone size; D and trimming were determined from the DNA. Of fewer than 70,000 clones in the sample, around 91% were seen once. CDR1 is SQVTM and CDR2 is ANQGSEA in the germline V gene. V was trimmed by 7 bases and J by 3 bases, leaving 13 bases between them. This CDR3 comprises 13 residues. V usage is TRBV29-1 and J usage is TRBJ2-1; TRBD2 might be the D (7 bases). Sequences were obtained from peripheral blood. The receptor was isolated from a man between 50 and 59 years old with acute or convalescent COVID-19. The DNA for the CDR3 is TGCAGCGGGGGGGGCAGGGACTACAATGAGCAGTTCTTC. It codes for CSGGGRDYNEQFF.